These 16 T cell receptor beta chains share one sample of origin, sequenced in a study of blood T cell repertoires in COVID-19. TCRdb keeps only in-frame clones here, not all; method: immunoSEQ multiplex PCR. Here the sample spans approximately 260,000 clones, around 80% being singletons. The specimen was peripheral blood. These receptor sequences come from a woman in her thirties or forties with active or convalescent COVID-19.

V usage is TRBV2 and J usage is TRBJ2-1, with 8 bases lining up with TRBD2. Germline CDR1 and CDR2: SNHLY and FYNNEI. The CDR3 has 15 amino acids. The V and J ends lost 7 bases and 6 bases, in that order; junction bases with no gene match: 11. The CDR3 reads CASTPGTRGSNEQFF. The CDR3 DNA reads as TGTGCCAGCACCCCCGGGACTAGGGGCTCCAATGAGCAGTTCTTC. Looking up the rest from reference TRBV2 and TRBJ2-1 gives the full variable domain: EPEVTQTPSHQVTQMGQEVILRCVPISNHLYFYWYRQILGQKVEFLVSFYNNEISEKSEIFDDQFSVERPDGSNFTLKIRSTKLEDSAMYFCASTPGTRGSNEQFFGPGTRLTVL.

This rearrangement joins TRBV2 to TRBJ1-5; TRBD1 matches 10 bases. Germline V lookup: CDR1 SNHLY, CDR2 FYNNEI. V lost 10 bases to trimming and J lost 1 base; unmatched junction nucleotides: 7. This CDR3 comprises 15 residues. The CDR3 bases are TGTGCCACCGTACGGGACAGGGGAAGCAATCAGCCCCAGCATTTT. Amino acids: CATVRDRGSNQPQHF. The full variable domain, in which reference TRBV2 and TRBJ1-5 provide the parts outside the CDR3, is EPEVTQTPSHQVTQMGQEVILRCVPISNHLYFYWYRQILGQKVEFLVSFYNNEISEKSEIFDDQFSVERPDGSNFTLKIRSTKLEDSAMYFCATVRDRGSNQPQHFGDGTRLSIL.

This clone was observed a few times. The chain joins TRBV11-2 to TRBJ1-2; D is perhaps TRBD1 (5 bases). The CDR3 is 15 amino acids. The V end lost 3 bases, the J end lost 0 bases, and 11 bases lay between the germline ends. Germline V gene sequence: CDR1 SGHAT, CDR2 FQNNGV. CDR3 sequence: CASSFPDRANYGYTF. CDR3 nucleotide sequence: TGTGCCAGCAGCTTCCCCGACAGAGCTAACTATGGCTACACCTTC.

The chain employs TRBV19 and TRBJ2-3; D perhaps matches TRBD1 (6 bases). Germline-derived CDR1 and CDR2 are LNHDA and SQIVND (reference sequence). This CDR3 is built from 14 residues. With 1 base removed from V and 4 bases from J, the gap between germline ends came to 9 bases. CDR3 residues: CASSIGGRSDTQYF. Written as DNA, the CDR3 is TGTGCCAGTAGTATAGGGGGGCGGTCAGATACGCAGTATTTT.

On this clone itself: Within the sample, other DNA sequences also encode this same CDR3. The gene calls are TRBV6-5 and TRBJ2-1; 10 nucleotides match TRBD1. This CDR3 region has 14 residues. Germline values: CDR1 MNHEY, CDR2 SVGAGI. V lost 6 bases, J lost 4 bases, and 3 bases stayed unmatched. The CDR3 here is CASSPGQGYNEQFF. In DNA form, the CDR3 reads TGTGCCAGCAGCCCGGGACAGGGGTACAATGAGCAGTTCTTC.

This clone was seen only once. The chain carries TRBV30 and TRBJ2-5; 12 nucleotides match TRBD2. The CDR3 spans 15 residues. Germline loops: CDR1 GTSNPN, CDR2 SVGIG (reference sequence). The J segment lost 5 bases and the V segment lost 2 bases, leaving 6 bases of the junction unmatched. CDR3 in DNA: TGTGCCTGGAGTACGACTAGCGGGGGTGTTGAGACCCAGTACTTC. Protein sequence: CAWSTTSGGVETQYF.

The chain's CDR3 is CASTDRISGYTF. CDR3 sequence (DNA): TGTGCCAGCACAGACAGGATAAGCGGCTACACCTTC. The V call is TRBV27, the J call TRBJ1-2; a possible D gene is TRBD1 (6 bases). V shed 7 bases and J shed 8 bases, with 14 bases lying between them. The CDR3 consists of 12 residues. Germline lookup yields CDR1 MNHEY and CDR2 SMNVEV (reference sequence).

The chain carries TRBV28 and TRBJ2-5; 7 bases match TRBD1. The V gene's germline CDR1 is MDHEN and CDR2 SYDVKM. The CDR3 runs 15 residues. With V trimmed by 3 bases and J by 0 bases, 4 bases remained unmatched. DNA for the CDR3: TGTGCCAGCAGTTTCTCACAGGGGAACCAAGAGACCCAGTACTTC. This codes for CASSFSQGNQETQYF.

The chain combines TRBV6-6 with TRBJ1-1; 8 bases are a match to TRBD1. The CDR3 extends over 16 amino acids. CDR1 MNHNY and CDR2 SVGAGI come from the germline V gene (reference sequence). V shed 5 bases and J 6 bases; nucleotides not matched to a gene: 14. The CDR3 sequence: CASSRYRGSGRAEAFF. DNA of the CDR3: TGTGCCAGCAGTCGATACAGGGGGTCGGGAAGGGCTGAAGCTTTCTTT.

This clone was seen a single time. This rearrangement joins TRBV7-9 to TRBJ1-6; the match to TRBD1 covers 8 bases. Germline V gene lookup returns CDR1 SEHNR and CDR2 FQNEAQ (reference sequence). Germline trimming cut 5 bases from V and 5 bases from J; bases unmatched to any gene: 2. The CDR3 is 14 amino acids. CDR3 bases: TGTGCCAGCAGCCCGGACAGGGATAATTCACCCCTCCACTTT. The encoded protein is CASSPDRDNSPLHF. The whole variable domain, filled in from reference TRBV7-9 and TRBJ1-6, reads DTGVSQNPRHKITKRGQNVTFRCDPISEHNRLYWYRQTLGQGPEFLTYFQNEAQLEKSRLLSDRFSAERPKGSFSTLEIQRTEQGDSAMYLCASSPDRDNSPLHFGNGTRLTVT.

The chain combines TRBV4-1 with TRBJ2-1; no clear D gene. The germline CDR1 and CDR2 sequences are MGHRA and YSYEKL. The CDR3 contains 13 residues. With 0 bases removed from V and 10 bases from J, the gap between germline ends came to 10 bases. The CDR3 bases are TGCGCCAGCAGCCAAGAGCAACCAGGAGAGCAGTTCTTC. As protein: CASSQEQPGEQFF.

The chain is built from TRBV7-2 and TRBJ2-1; D may be TRBD2 (7 bases). The V and J ends lost 3 bases and 2 bases respectively, with 17 bases between them. The CDR3 runs to 17 residues. Germline V lookup: CDR1 SGHTA, CDR2 FQGNSA. CDR3 coding DNA: TGTGCCAGCAGCTTTTTGGGGGGGCCCTATACCTACAATGAGCAGTTCTTC. It specifies CASSFLGGPYTYNEQFF. The entire variable domain, with the rest obtained from reference TRBV7-2 and TRBJ2-1, is as follows: GAGVSQSPSNKVTEKGKDVELRCDPISGHTALYWYRQSLGQGLEFLIYFQGNSAPDKSGLPSDRFSAERTGGSVSTLTIQRTQQEDSAVYLCASSFLGGPYTYNEQFFGPGTRLTVL.

V is TRBV28 and J is TRBJ2-2; maybe TRBD1 (7 bases). Looked up from germline, CDR1 is MDHEN and CDR2 is SYDVKM. With 6 bases removed from V and 5 bases from J, the gap between germline ends came to 13 bases. There are 14 residues in the CDR3. The CDR3 sequence is CASSQGGRTGELFF. The CDR3 DNA reads as TGTGCCAGCAGCCAGGGGGGTCGGACCGGGGAGCTGTTTTTT.

V and J are TRBV6-5 and TRBJ1-6; 8 nucleotides agree with TRBD1. The junction had 7 bases not matched to a gene; V was cut back by 6 bases and J by 6 bases. CDR3 length: 15 amino acids. Germline loops: CDR1 MNHEY, CDR2 SVGAGI. CDR3 protein: CASRKMTGVNSPLHF. DNA for the CDR3: TGTGCCAGCAGGAAGATGACAGGGGTTAATTCACCCCTCCACTTT.

This clone was observed a few times. The genes are TRBV19 and TRBJ1-1; no reliable D call. Germline CDR1 reads LNHDA; CDR2 reads SQIVND (reference sequence). V was clipped by 5 bases and J by 6 bases, with 10 bases between them. The CDR3 consists of 12 residues. In DNA, the CDR3 is TGTGCCAGTAGTCCGCGGCGGGCTGAAGCTTTCTTT. Translation gives CASSPRRAEAFF.

The chain employs TRBV28 and TRBJ2-1; TRBD1 aligns across 7 bases. Trimming cost V 5 bases and J 2 bases; bases outside gene matches: 12. The CDR3 loop spans 17 amino acids. CDR1 is MDHEN and CDR2 is SYDVKM in the germline V gene. CDR3 bases: TGTGCCAGCAGTGTCAGCTGGGGGACAGACCCCTACAATGAGCAGTTCTTC. It is translated as CASSVSWGTDPYNEQFF.